The 7 T cell receptor beta chains given below trace back to one sample, sequenced in a study of T cells in Graves' hyperthyroidism and ophthalmopathy. The TCR beta CDR3 regions underwent amplification using RNA transcripts as the source. Researchers ran a first-round RT-PCR on the TCR CDR3 using the HTBI primer set. In TCRdb, the multiplex PCR reads were re-called with MiXCR into one record per CDR3 protein. The data hold roughly 570,000 distinct CDR3 sequences, with 46% observed a single time. The sample comprised peripheral blood or thyroid tissue (not recorded which). The receptors derive from a woman aged 18-29 years with Graves' hyperthyroidism.

J is TRBJ2-7 and V is TRBV30; unclear D gene. The CDR3 consists of 11 residues. V gave up 1 base and J gave up 8 bases, with 9 bases separating them. Germline-derived CDR1 and CDR2 are GTSNPN and SVGIG (reference sequence). The CDR3 nucleotides are TGTGCCTGGAGTGCACTGGGGAAGCAGTACTTC. It translates to CAWSALGKQYF.

This clonotype was counted ten times or more. This chain links TRBV20-1 with TRBJ1-1; 9 bases align to TRBD1. V lost 3 bases, J lost 4 bases, and 6 bases stayed unmatched. Germline CDR1 and CDR2: DFQATT and SNEGSKA (reference sequence). CDR3 length: 14 residues. The CDR3 sequence: CSASRQGVVTEAFF. The CDR3 DNA follows: TGCAGTGCTAGTAGACAGGGGGTGGTCACTGAAGCTTTCTTT.

This clonotype has ten or more counts. The chain carries TRBV4-1 and TRBJ1-6; maybe TRBD1 (5 bases). The length of the CDR3 is 19 residues. Germline V gene sequence: CDR1 MGHRA, CDR2 YSYEKL. V was trimmed by 0 bases and J by 1 base, leaving 16 bases between them. The CDR3 bases are TGCGCCAGCAGCCAAGATCCTACGGGGCCGTATTCCTATAATTCACCCCTCCACTTT. Protein: CASSQDPTGPYSYNSPLHF.

The chain joins TRBV5-1 to TRBJ2-7; tentatively, D is TRBD1 or TRBD2 (5 bases each). CDR3 length: 14 residues. V lost 0 bases to trimming and J lost 4 bases, with 11 bases between them. Germline CDR1 and CDR2: SGHRS and YFSETQ. CDR3 nucleotides: TGCGCCAGCAGCTTGGGAGGGGCACAATACGAGCAGTACTTC. It is translated as CASSLGGAQYEQYF.

The chain is built from TRBV7-8 and TRBJ2-2, with 9 bases identical to TRBD2. Per germline, CDR1 SGHVS and CDR2 FQNEAQ. After removal of 5 bases from V and 5 bases from J, the junction contained 18 bases not matched to a gene. The CDR3 runs 19 residues. In nucleotides, the CDR3 is TGTGCCAGCAGCCCTGACACCGGGGAGCGGGAGGTCGCTACCGGGGAGCTGTTTTTT. Protein: CASSPDTGEREVATGELFF.

At least ten counts were recorded for this clonotype. This chain joins TRBV19 and TRBJ2-5; 10 bases are a match to TRBD2. This CDR3 spans 17 amino acids. Trimming cost V 5 bases and J 2 bases; bases outside gene matches: 11. Per the germline V gene, CDR1 is LNHDA and CDR2 is SQIVND (reference sequence). CDR3 bases: TGTGCCAGTAGTGGACTAGCGGACACCTTAACTCAAGAGACCCAGTACTTC. Translation gives CASSGLADTLTQETQYF.

V gene TRBV29-1 combines with J gene TRBJ1-1; 9 nucleotides line up with TRBD1. Germline CDR1 reads SQVTM; CDR2 reads ANQGSEA. This CDR3 has 11 residues. V gave up 6 bases and J gave up 7 bases; unmatched junction bases: 3. The CDR3 DNA reads as TGCAGCGTCCGACAGGGGGTTGAAGCTTTCTTT. It codes for CSVRQGVEAFF.